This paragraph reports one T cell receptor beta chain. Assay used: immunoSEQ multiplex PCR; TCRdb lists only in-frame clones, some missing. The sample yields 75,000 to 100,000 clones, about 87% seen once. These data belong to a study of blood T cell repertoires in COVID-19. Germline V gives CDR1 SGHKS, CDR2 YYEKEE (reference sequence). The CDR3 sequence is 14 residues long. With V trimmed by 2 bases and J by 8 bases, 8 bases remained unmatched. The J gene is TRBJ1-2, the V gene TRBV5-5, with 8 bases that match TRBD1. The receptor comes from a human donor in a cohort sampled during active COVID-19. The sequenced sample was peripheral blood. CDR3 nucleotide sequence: TGTGCCAGCAGCTTAGGACAGGGAGTGAGGGGCTACACCTTC. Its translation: CASSLGQGVRGYTF. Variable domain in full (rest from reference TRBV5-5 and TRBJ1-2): DAGVTQSPTHLIKTRGQQVTLRCSPISGHKSVSWYQQVLGQGPQFIFQYYEKEERGRGNFPDRFSARQFPNYSSELNVNALLLGDSALYLCASSLGQGVRGYTFGSGTRLTVV.